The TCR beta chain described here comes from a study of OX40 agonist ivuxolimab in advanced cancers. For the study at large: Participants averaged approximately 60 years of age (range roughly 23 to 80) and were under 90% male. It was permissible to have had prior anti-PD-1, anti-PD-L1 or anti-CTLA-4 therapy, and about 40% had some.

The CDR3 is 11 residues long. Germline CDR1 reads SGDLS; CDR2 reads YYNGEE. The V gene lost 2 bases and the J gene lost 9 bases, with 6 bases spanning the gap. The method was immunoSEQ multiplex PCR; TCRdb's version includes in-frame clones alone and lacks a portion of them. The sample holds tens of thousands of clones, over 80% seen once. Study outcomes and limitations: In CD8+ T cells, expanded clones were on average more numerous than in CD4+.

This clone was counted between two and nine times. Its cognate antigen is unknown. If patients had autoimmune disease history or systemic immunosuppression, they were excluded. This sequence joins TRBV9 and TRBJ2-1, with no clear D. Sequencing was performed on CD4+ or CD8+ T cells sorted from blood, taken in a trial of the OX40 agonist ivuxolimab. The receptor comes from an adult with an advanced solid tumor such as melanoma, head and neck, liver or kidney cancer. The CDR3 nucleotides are TGTGCCAGCAGCGTTAATAGTGAGCAGTTCTTC. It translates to CASSVNSEQFF. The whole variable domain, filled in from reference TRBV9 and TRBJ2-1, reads DSGVTQTPKHLITATGQRVTLRCSPRSGDLSVYWYQQSLDQGLQFLIQYYNGEERAKGNILERFSAQQFPDLHSELNLSSLELGDSALYFCASSVNSEQFFGPGTRLTVL.